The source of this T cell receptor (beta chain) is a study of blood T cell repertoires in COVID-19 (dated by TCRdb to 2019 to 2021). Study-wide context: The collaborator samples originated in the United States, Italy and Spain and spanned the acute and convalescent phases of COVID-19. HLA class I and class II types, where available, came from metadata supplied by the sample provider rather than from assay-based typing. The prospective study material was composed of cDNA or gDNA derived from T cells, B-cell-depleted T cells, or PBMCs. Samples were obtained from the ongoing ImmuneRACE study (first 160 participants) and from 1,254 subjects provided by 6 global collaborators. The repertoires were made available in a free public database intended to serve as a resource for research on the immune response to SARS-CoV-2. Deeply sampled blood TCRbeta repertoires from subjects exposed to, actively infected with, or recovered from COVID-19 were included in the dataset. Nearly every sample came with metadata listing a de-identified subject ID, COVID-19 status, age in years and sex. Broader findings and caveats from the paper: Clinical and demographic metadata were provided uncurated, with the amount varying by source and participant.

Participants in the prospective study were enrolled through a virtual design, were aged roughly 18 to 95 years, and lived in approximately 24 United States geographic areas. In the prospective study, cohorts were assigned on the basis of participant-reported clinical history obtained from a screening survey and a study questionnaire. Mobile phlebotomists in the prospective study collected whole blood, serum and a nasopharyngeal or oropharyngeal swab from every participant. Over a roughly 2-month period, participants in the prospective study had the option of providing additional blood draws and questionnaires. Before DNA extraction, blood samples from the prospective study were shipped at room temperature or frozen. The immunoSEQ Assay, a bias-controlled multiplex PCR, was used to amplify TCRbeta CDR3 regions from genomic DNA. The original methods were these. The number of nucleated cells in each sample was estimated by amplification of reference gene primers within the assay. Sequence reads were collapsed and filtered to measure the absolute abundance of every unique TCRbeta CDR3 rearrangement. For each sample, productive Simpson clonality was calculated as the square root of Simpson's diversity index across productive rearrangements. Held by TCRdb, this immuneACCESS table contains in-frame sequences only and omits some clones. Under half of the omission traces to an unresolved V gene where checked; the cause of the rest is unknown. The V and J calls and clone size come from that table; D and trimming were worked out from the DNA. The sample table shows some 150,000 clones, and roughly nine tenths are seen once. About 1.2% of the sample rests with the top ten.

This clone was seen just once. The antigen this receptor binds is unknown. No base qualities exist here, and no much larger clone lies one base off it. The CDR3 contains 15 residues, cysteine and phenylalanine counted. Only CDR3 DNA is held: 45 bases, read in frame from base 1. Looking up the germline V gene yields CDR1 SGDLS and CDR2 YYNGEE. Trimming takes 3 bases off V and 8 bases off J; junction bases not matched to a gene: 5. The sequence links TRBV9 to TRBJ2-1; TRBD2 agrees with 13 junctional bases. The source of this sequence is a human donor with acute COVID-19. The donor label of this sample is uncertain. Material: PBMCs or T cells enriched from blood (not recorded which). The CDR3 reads CASSETSGGVDEQFF. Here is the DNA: TGTGCCAGCAGCGAAACTAGCGGGGGGGTAGATGAGCAGTTCTTC.